This TCR beta chain was observed in a study of cytotoxic CD8 clonotypes in ibrutinib-treated CLL. V was cut by 4 bases and J by 1 base, with 14 bases left in between. The CDR3 is 15 amino acids. CDR1 and CDR2 from the germline V gene are SGHRS and YFSETQ. This clone was detected only once. Libraries were prepared by immunoSEQ multiplex PCR; TCRdb keeps only in-frame clonotypes and omits some of them. The sample lists about 140,000 clones; more than 75% were seen once. Sample: PBMCs, taken after 36 months of ibrutinib treatment. This TCR was sampled from a human donor with chronic lymphocytic leukemia. The chain combines TRBV5-1 with TRBJ1-1, with a weak D call TRBD1 (5 bases). CDR3 residues: CASSPGTGSNTEAFF. The CDR3 region has the DNA TGCGCCAGCAGCCCCGGCACAGGATCGAACACTGAAGCTTTCTTT.